What follows is one T cell receptor (beta chain) and its context. Under the authors' procedure: It was from reference gene primer amplification that nucleated cell counts were estimated. Generated by immunoSEQ multiplex PCR, the TCRdb table keeps only in-frame clones and is missing some. V, J and clone size are those of that table, while D and trimming were read from the DNA. Of 250,000 to 350,000 clones listed, roughly 85% are singletons. This entry belongs to a study of blood T cell repertoires in COVID-19. Study-level background: The cDNA or gDNA used as material had been derived from T cells, B-cell-depleted T cells, or PBMCs.

CDR1 is SEHNR, CDR2 FQNEAQ, per germline (reference sequence). This CDR3 has 15 residues. The V end lost 1 base, the J end lost 5 bases, and 14 bases lay between the germline ends. The sequenced sample consisted of peripheral blood. The chain couples TRBV7-9 to TRBJ2-5; tentatively, D is TRBD1 (5 bases). This sequence originates from a woman between 25 and 40 years old with active or convalescent COVID-19. CDR3 DNA sequence: TGTGCCAGCAGCTTAGAGCAGGGCCCTCTTGAGACCCAGTACTTC. This encodes CASSLEQGPLETQYF. Complete variable domain (other parts from reference TRBV7-9 and TRBJ2-5): DTGVSQNPRHKITKRGQNVTFRCDPISEHNRLYWYRQTLGQGPEFLTYFQNEAQLEKSRLLSDRFSAERPKGSFSTLEIQRTEQGDSAMYLCASSLEQGPLETQYFGPGTRLLVL.